These 16 T cell receptor beta chains share one sample of origin, sequenced in a study of beta chain features in type 1 diabetes (dated by TCRdb to the late 2010s). On the study overall, not on this receptor specifically: In all four CD4+ subsets, TCRB CDR3 length was moderately but significantly shorter in type 1 diabetes patients.

Preparation of the library involved the immunoSEQ multiplex PCR assay. The High Capacity cDNA Reverse Transcription Kit was used to reverse transcribe all of the isolated RNA, meaning that expressed TCRB transcripts were what got sequenced. TCRdb took this table from immuneACCESS and kept in-frame rearrangements with V and J called. Such tables lack part of the clones; where checked against another copy, unresolved V genes explain under half of the gap, and the rest is unexplained. The sample table shows hundreds of thousands of clones, and about an eighth are seen once. Less than 0.025% of the sample lies in the top ten. Antigens for these TCRs are unknown. The specimen sequenced was naive CD4+ T cells from blood. The cell subset or site label of this sample denotes: true naive CD4+ T cells. The receptors derive from a man younger than 35 with type 1 diabetes.

J is TRBJ1-1 and V is TRBV2; D is uncertain. The length of the CDR3 is 15 residues. The germline V and J ends were trimmed by 0 bases and 1 base, with 9 bases remaining between them. Germline V lookup: CDR1 SNHLY, CDR2 FYNNEI. The chain's CDR3 is CASSEAPQTNTEAFF. For the CDR3, the DNA is TGTGCCAGCAGTGAAGCGCCACAGACGAACACTGAAGCTTTCTTT.

This clone occurred a few times. This chain joins TRBV27 and TRBJ2-3; 9 bases align to TRBD2. The CDR3 runs to 19 residues. With V trimmed by 5 bases and J by 3 bases, 18 bases remained unmatched. Per germline, CDR1 MNHEY and CDR2 SMNVEV (reference sequence). The CDR3 is CASSPAGGLRSSLTDTQYF. The CDR3 DNA is TGTGCCAGCAGTCCGGCGGGGGGGCTGAGGTCATCCCTGACAGATACGCAGTATTTT.

As for this clone: The sample contains more than one DNA sequence encoding this CDR3. This rearrangement joins TRBV5-4 to TRBJ1-1; D remains unclear. CDR3 length: 11 residues. Germline loops: CDR1 SGHNT, CDR2 YYREEE (reference sequence). V was clipped by 5 bases and J by 2 bases, with 4 bases between them. CDR3 protein: CASSFNTEAFF. The CDR3 DNA reads as TGTGCCAGCAGTTTTAACACTGAAGCTTTCTTT.

This sequence joins TRBV5-1 and TRBJ2-7, with 7 bases fitting TRBD1. Germline trimming cut 1 base from V and 3 bases from J; bases unmatched to any gene: 4. From germline, CDR1 is SGHRS and CDR2 YFSETQ. The CDR3 runs 14 residues. The CDR3 reads CASSLRQGIYEQYF. Here the CDR3 DNA reads TGCGCCAGCAGCTTGAGACAGGGAATCTACGAGCAGTACTTC.

The chain has TRBV28 and TRBJ1-2; 8 bases are shared with TRBD1. The CDR3 extends over 16 amino acids. Germline lookup yields CDR1 MDHEN and CDR2 SYDVKM. V lost 6 bases to trimming and J lost 5 bases; unmatched junction nucleotides: 14. The CDR3 coding sequence is TGTGCCAGCAGGAGACAGATCGGAACAGGGGGTTATGGCTACACCTTC. This translates into CASRRQIGTGGYGYTF.

The gene calls are TRBV19 and TRBJ2-3; D possibly uses TRBD1 or TRBD2 (6 bases each). Germline V CDR1 and CDR2: LNHDA, SQIVND (reference sequence). Trimming took 5 bases from V and 6 from J, leaving 15 bases between them. The CDR3 sequence is 14 residues long. CDR3: CASSQDWGADTQYF. For the CDR3, the DNA is TGTGCCAGTAGTCAAGACTGGGGGGCTGATACGCAGTATTTT. The full variable domain, in which reference TRBV19 and TRBJ2-3 provide the parts outside the CDR3, is DGGITQSPKYLFRKEGQNVTLSCEQNLNHDAMYWYRQDPGQGLRLIYYSQIVNDFQKGDIAEGYSVSREKKESFPLTVTSAQKNPTAFYLCASSQDWGADTQYFGPGTRLTVL.

The chain employs TRBV7-8 and TRBJ1-1, with 8 bases lining up with TRBD1. Germline values: CDR1 SGHVS, CDR2 FQNEAQ. The V gene end was trimmed by 5 bases and the J gene end by 6 bases; junction bases not matched to a gene: 14. The CDR3 sequence is 16 residues long. The DNA for the CDR3 is TGTGCCAGCAGCCCAGGCCCGACAGGGGCGGGCTCTGAAGCTTTCTTT. Protein sequence: CASSPGPTGAGSEAFF.

The CDR3 region is CASRPRQGWNTEAFF. The CDR3 DNA reads TGCGCCAGCAGGCCTCGACAGGGGTGGAACACTGAAGCTTTCTTT. This rearrangement joins TRBV10-2 to TRBJ1-1; 8 bases align to TRBD1. Germline CDR1 reads WSHSY; CDR2 reads SAAADI. The V and J ends lost 6 bases and 1 base, in that order; junction bases with no gene match: 7. The CDR3 has 15 residues.

This chain uses TRBV13 with TRBJ1-1, with unresolved D. Trimming cost V 2 bases and J 0 bases, with 4 bases left between them. This CDR3 has 13 residues. Germline V gene sequence: CDR1 PRHDT, CDR2 FYEKMQ (reference sequence). This CDR3 is CASSLRLNTEAFF. The CDR3 coding sequence is TGTGCCAGCAGCTTACGCTTGAACACTGAAGCTTTCTTT. Based on the CDR3 plus reference TRBV13 and TRBJ1-1, the full variable domain is AAGVIQSPRHLIKEKRETATLKCYPIPRHDTVYWYQQGPGQDPQFLISFYEKMQSDKGSIPDRFSAQQFSDYHSELNMSSLELGDSALYFCASSLRLNTEAFFGQGTRLTVV.

This clone has just a few counts. The chain employs TRBV30 and TRBJ1-2; 7 nucleotides line up with TRBD1. There are 13 residues in the CDR3. With V trimmed by 8 bases and J by 7 bases, 13 bases remained unmatched. CDR1 is GTSNPN and CDR2 is SVGIG in the germline V gene (reference sequence). This CDR3 is CAKYNRGYGGYTF. The CDR3 DNA follows: TGTGCCAAGTATAACAGGGGATATGGTGGCTACACCTTC.

The V and J genes are TRBV6-5 and TRBJ2-7; TRBD2 matches 9 bases. Germline-derived CDR1 and CDR2 are MNHEY and SVGAGI. V trimming: 4 bases; J trimming: 4 bases; junction bases outside the gene matches: 8. The CDR3 covers 15 residues. The CDR3 region has the DNA TGTGCCAGCAGTTCCGGGACTAGCAGATGGTACGAGCAGTACTTC. Protein sequence: CASSSGTSRWYEQYF.

Only a few counts were recorded for this clone. V gene TRBV29-1 combines with J gene TRBJ2-3, with 12 nucleotides matching TRBD2. The CDR3 extends over 14 amino acids. Germline assignment: CDR1 SQVTM and CDR2 ANQGSEA. The trim removed 4 bases at V and 6 bases at J, leaving 5 bases unmatched. DNA of the CDR3: TGCAGCGTTGCACCTAGCGGGGGGGTGGATACGCAGTATTTT. This sequence encodes CSVAPSGGVDTQYF.

Only a few counts were recorded for this clone. The chain combines TRBV7-8 with TRBJ1-2, with D hard to call. Germline loops: CDR1 SGHVS, CDR2 FQNEAQ. V shed 0 bases and J shed 1 base, with 12 bases lying between them. The CDR3 extends over 16 amino acids. CDR3 sequence: CASSLAVPAINYGYTF. The CDR3 region has the DNA TGTGCCAGCAGCTTAGCGGTGCCAGCTATTAACTATGGCTACACCTTC.

V usage is TRBV6-4 and J usage is TRBJ1-2; 7 nucleotides line up with TRBD1. V was clipped by 3 bases and J by 5 bases; unmatched bases: 3. Germline CDR1 reads MRHNA; CDR2 reads SNTAGT. There are 13 residues in the CDR3. CDR3 loop: CASSEPGGYGYTF. The CDR3 DNA is TGTGCCAGCAGTGAACCAGGGGGGTATGGCTACACCTTC.

The J gene is TRBJ2-7, the V gene TRBV7-9; 8 nucleotides agree with TRBD1. Trimming at V came to 4 bases and at J to 4 bases, leaving 9 bases not matched to a gene. Germline CDR1 and CDR2: SEHNR and FQNEAQ (reference sequence). CDR3 size: 15 residues. CDR3 protein: CASSSQGALGYEQYF. The CDR3 DNA reads as TGTGCCAGCAGCTCCCAGGGGGCGTTAGGGTACGAGCAGTACTTC.

This clone was observed a handful of times. The chain has TRBV7-9 and TRBJ1-6, with D possibly matching TRBD1 (5 bases). The CDR3 runs 14 residues. Per the germline V gene, CDR1 is SEHNR and CDR2 is FQNEAQ (reference sequence). V was pared by 1 base and J by 7 bases, with 8 bases between. The DNA for the CDR3 is TGTGCCAGCAGCTTAGTAGGGGACAATTCACCCCTCCACTTT. Translation gives CASSLVGDNSPLHF.